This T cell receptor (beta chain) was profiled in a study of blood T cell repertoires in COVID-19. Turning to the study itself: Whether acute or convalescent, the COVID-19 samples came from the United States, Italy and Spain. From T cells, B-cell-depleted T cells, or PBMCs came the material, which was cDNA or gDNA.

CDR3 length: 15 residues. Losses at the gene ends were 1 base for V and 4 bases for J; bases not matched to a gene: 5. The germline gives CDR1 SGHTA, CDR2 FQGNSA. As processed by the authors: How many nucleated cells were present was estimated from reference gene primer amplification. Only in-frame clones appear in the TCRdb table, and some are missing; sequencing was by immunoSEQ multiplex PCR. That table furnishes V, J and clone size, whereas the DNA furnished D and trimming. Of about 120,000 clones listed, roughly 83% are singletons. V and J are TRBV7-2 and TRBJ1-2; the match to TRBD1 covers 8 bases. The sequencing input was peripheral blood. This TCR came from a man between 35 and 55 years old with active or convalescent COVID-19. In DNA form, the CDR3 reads TGTGCCAGCAGCTTAGGCCAGGGGGCGACCTATGGCTACACCTTC. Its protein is CASSLGQGATYGYTF.